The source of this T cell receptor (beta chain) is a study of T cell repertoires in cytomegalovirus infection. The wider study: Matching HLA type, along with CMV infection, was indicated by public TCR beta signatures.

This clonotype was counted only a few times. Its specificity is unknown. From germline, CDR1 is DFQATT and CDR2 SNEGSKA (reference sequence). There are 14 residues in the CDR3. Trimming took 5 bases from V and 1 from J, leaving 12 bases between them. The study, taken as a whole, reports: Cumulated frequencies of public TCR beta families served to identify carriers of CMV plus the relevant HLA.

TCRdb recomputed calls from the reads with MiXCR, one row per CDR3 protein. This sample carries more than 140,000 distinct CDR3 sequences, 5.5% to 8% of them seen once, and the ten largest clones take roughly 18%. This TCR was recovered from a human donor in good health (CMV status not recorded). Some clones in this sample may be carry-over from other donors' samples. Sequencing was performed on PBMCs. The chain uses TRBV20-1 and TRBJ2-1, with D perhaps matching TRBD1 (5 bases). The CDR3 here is CSAEQASSYNEQFF. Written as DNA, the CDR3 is TGCAGTGCTGAACAGGCAAGTTCCTACAATGAGCAGTTCTTC.